These T cell receptor beta chains were read from a single sample in a study of cytomegalovirus exposure and HLA in healthy donors. Only in-frame clones appear in the TCRdb table, and some are missing; sequencing was by immunoSEQ multiplex PCR. The sample has roughly 100,000 clones; over 70% are singletons. Sequenced material: PBMCs. The receptor set was obtained from a man aged 30-40 years in good health and CMV-seronegative. Each CDR3 is given with its conserved first and last residue. Fields, in order: V gene, D gene, J gene, clone size, CDR3 protein, CDR3 DNA. The D gene is left open where the match is weak. Rows give clone size only sometimes, using once, few, many, or a class for an expanded clone.

>TRBV6-5|TRBD2|TRBJ2-1|-
CASSYSRGRGYNEQFF
TGTGCCAGCAGTTACTCGAGAGGGAGGGGCTACAATGAGCAGTTCTTC
>TRBV4-3|-|TRBJ1-1|few
CASSQVNRGHLNTEAFF
TGCGCCAGCAGCCAAGTGAATAGGGGACACCTGAACACTGAAGCTTTCTTT
>TRBV7-9|TRBD2|TRBJ2-3|-
CASSLDSGIVDTQYF
TGTGCCAGCAGCTTAGATAGCGGGATTGTAGATACGCAGTATTTT
>TRBV29-1|TRBD2|TRBJ2-7|-
CSVVGEGTSSYEQYF
TGCAGCGTTGTGGGGGAGGGTACCTCTTCCTACGAGCAGTACTTC
>TRBV6-1|TRBD2|TRBJ2-1|once
CASRLAGDNEQFF
TGTGCCAGCAGGCTAGCGGGAGACAATGAGCAGTTCTTC
>TRBV7-9|TRBD1|TRBJ1-5|-
CSSTGQGGQPQHF
TGTTCCAGCACGGGACAGGGTGGTCAGCCCCAGCATTTT
>TRBV19|TRBD1|TRBJ2-7|-
CASSTKTGTGFTKQYF
TGTGCCAGTAGTACAAAGACCGGGACAGGATTTACGAAGCAGTACTTC
>TRBV6-5|TRBD1|TRBJ1-2|-
CASSKTGTGIYGYTF
TGTGCCAGCAGTAAAACCGGGACAGGAATTTATGGCTACACCTTC
>TRBV7-9|-|TRBJ1-6|-
CASSLAPGPNHSPLHF
TGTGCCAGCAGCTTAGCCCCTGGGCCTAACCATTCACCCCTCCACTTT
>TRBV5-6|-|TRBJ2-7|-
CASRGRGRGGVSSYEQYF
TGTGCCAGCAGGGGCAGGGGGCGCGGGGGGGTTAGCTCCTACGAGCAGTACTTC
>TRBV5-1|-|TRBJ1-3|-
CASSVVGLSGNTIYF
TGCGCCAGCAGCGTAGTGGGCCTCTCTGGAAACACCATATATTTT
>TRBV5-1|-|TRBJ2-5|few
CASSLTGTRQETQYF
TGCGCCAGCAGCTTGACTGGTACGAGGCAAGAGACCCAGTACTTC
>TRBV7-2|-|TRBJ1-2|-
CASSLGRVYGYTF
TGTGCCAGCAGCTTAGGTCGGGTTTATGGCTACACCTTC
>TRBV11-2|-|TRBJ2-1|-
CASSLPGGARGSYNEQFF
TGTGCCAGCAGCTTACCCGGCGGGGCACGGGGCTCCTACAATGAGCAGTTCTTC
>TRBV6-1|TRBD2|TRBJ2-5|-
CASRTVTSGREEQYF
TGTGCCAGCAGGACGGTAACTAGCGGGAGAGAGGAGCAGTACTTC
>TRBV4-2|-|TRBJ1-5|-
CASSQDQISTIQHF
TGTGCCAGCAGCCAAGATCAAATAAGTACAATACAGCATTTT
>TRBV7-6|TRBD1|TRBJ1-6|-
CASSFTGEGSPLHF
TGTGCCAGCAGCTTCACAGGGGAAGGTTCACCCCTCCACTTT
>TRBV19|TRBD1|TRBJ1-5|-
CASSSGTVNQPQHF
TGTGCCAGTAGCTCCGGGACAGTCAATCAGCCCCAGCATTTT
>TRBV11-2|-|TRBJ2-3|-
CASSYNKGPDTQYF
TGTGCCAGCAGCTACAACAAGGGGCCAGATACGCAGTATTTT
>TRBV5-6|-|TRBJ1-2|-
CASSLNSGRTYGYTF
TGTGCCAGCAGCTTGAATTCTGGCAGAACCTATGGCTACACCTTC
>TRBV2|-|TRBJ1-2|-
CASSEGATVTYGYTF
TGTGCCAGCAGTGAAGGTGCTACAGTCACCTATGGCTACACCTTC
>TRBV6-5|TRBD1|TRBJ2-7|few
CASNRDRLTYEQYF
TGTGCCAGCAACCGGGACAGACTCACCTACGAGCAGTACTTC
>TRBV5-4|TRBD2|TRBJ2-1|-
CASSLAPLGAGGSNEQFF
TGTGCCAGCAGCTTGGCCCCACTCGGCGCGGGAGGTAGCAATGAGCAGTTCTTC
>TRBV30|TRBD1|TRBJ1-4|-
CAWDLDRVGGGLFF
TGTGCCTGGGACCTCGACAGGGTGGGAGGAGGACTGTTTTTT
>TRBV29-1|-|TRBJ1-4|-
CSVEVITEGEKLFF
TGCAGCGTTGAAGTGATCACCGAGGGTGAAAAACTGTTTTTT
>TRBV27|TRBD1|TRBJ1-2|-
CASSLWSNRGLYGYTF
TGTGCCAGCAGTTTATGGTCCAACAGGGGTCTATATGGCTACACCTTC
>TRBV7-9|-|TRBJ2-1|-
CASASPGTFDNEQFF
TGTGCCAGCGCCTCTCCCGGGACTTTCGACAATGAGCAGTTCTTC
>TRBV7-8|-|TRBJ1-1|-
CASSLGANTEAFF
TGTGCCAGCAGCCTGGGGGCGAACACTGAAGCTTTCTTT
>TRBV27|-|TRBJ2-7|few
CASRARGAPYEQYF
TGTGCCAGCCGAGCTAGGGGTGCGCCCTACGAGCAGTACTTC
>TRBV11-3|-|TRBJ1-1|-
CASSLGGEVGLGTEAFF
TGTGCCAGCAGCTTAGGAGGGGAGGTCGGCTTGGGCACTGAAGCTTTCTTT
>TRBV18|TRBD1|TRBJ2-1|-
CASSSNRGNEQFF
TGTGCCAGCTCATCAAACAGGGGCAATGAGCAGTTCTTC
>TRBV7-2|TRBD1|TRBJ1-4|-
CASSPWTGNEKLFF
TGTGCCAGCAGCCCTTGGACAGGGAATGAAAAACTGTTTTTT
>TRBV15|TRBD2|TRBJ2-5|-
CATQLAGGETQYF
TGTGCCACCCAACTAGCGGGGGGCGAGACCCAGTACTTC
>TRBV19|-|TRBJ2-5|-
CASSQGMGETQYF
TGTGCCAGTAGTCAGGGGATGGGTGAGACCCAGTACTTC
>TRBV29-1|-|TRBJ2-5|-
CSVGSRAGRHETQYF
TGCAGCGTTGGATCTCGGGCAGGGAGGCACGAGACCCAGTACTTC
>TRBV5-1|TRBD2|TRBJ2-2|-
CASSLAASGNTGELFF
TGCGCCAGCAGCTTGGCGGCTAGCGGGAACACCGGGGAGCTGTTTTTT
>TRBV30|TRBD1|TRBJ2-5|-
CAFGRGQGFRETQYF
TGTGCCTTCGGGAGGGGACAGGGGTTTAGAGAGACCCAGTACTTC
>TRBV29-1|-|TRBJ2-3|-
CSVEDQSGGDTQYF
TGCAGCGTTGAAGATCAATCAGGCGGGGATACGCAGTATTTT
>TRBV28|TRBD2|TRBJ2-1|once
CASSYSLAGGSNEQFF
TGTGCCAGCAGTTACTCTCTAGCGGGAGGGTCCAATGAGCAGTTCTTC
>TRBV7-2|TRBD1|TRBJ1-5|-
CASSLGQGEGQPQHF
TGTGCCAGCAGCTTAGGACAGGGGGAGGGTCAGCCCCAGCATTTT
>TRBV5-1|-|TRBJ1-3|-
CASSLGLVAGNTIYF
TGCGCCAGCAGCTTGGGACTAGTAGCTGGAAACACCATATATTTT
>TRBV7-2|-|TRBJ2-1|few
CASSLPGGTGGEQFF
TGTGCCAGCAGCCTACCGGGGGGCACGGGAGGTGAGCAGTTCTTC
>TRBV7-2|TRBD1|TRBJ1-3|-
CASSFRQGAGGNTIYF
TGTGCCAGCAGCTTTCGACAGGGGGCAGGAGGAAACACCATATATTTT